The present T cell receptor (beta chain) was sequenced within a study of blood T cell repertoires in COVID-19. Method: immunoSEQ multiplex PCR; TCRdb's copy keeps in-frame clones and lacks some. The table includes under 300,000 clones, 88% detected once. Germline CDR1 reads MDHEN; CDR2 reads SYDVKM. V gave up 6 bases and J gave up 1 base, with 9 bases separating them. This CDR3 is built from 13 residues. A note on this clone: The sample holds other DNA sequences that translate to the same CDR3.

Recruitment covered about 25 US areas and drew participants whose ages spanned 18 to 89 years. Symptom resolution, clearance, or two negative PCRs marked donors in Cohort 3 as recovered. The chain is built from TRBV28 and TRBJ1-1; D is possibly TRBD1 (6 bases). The specimen was PBMCs or T cells enriched from blood (not recorded which). This sequence originates from a woman aged 45-65 years who had recovered from COVID-19. CDR3 nucleotide sequence: TGTGCCAGCAGGGGACAAACGAACACTGAAGCTTTCTTT. Amino acid sequence: CASRGQTNTEAFF.